This T cell receptor beta chain stems from a study of blood T cell repertoires in COVID-19. Study details: The analysed material was cDNA or gDNA that came from T cells, B-cell-depleted T cells, or PBMCs.

Germline V gene lookup returns CDR1 SGHDT and CDR2 YYEEEE. J lost 0 bases, V lost 4 bases, and 6 bases had no gene match. The CDR3 extends over 15 amino acids. Original processing notes: Reference gene primer amplification gave nucleated cell count estimates. The table came from immunoSEQ multiplex PCR; TCRdb's copy has only in-frame clones and leaves some out. D and trimming were read from the DNA, whereas the V and J calls and clone size are those reported in that table. The repertoire consists of roughly 81,000 clones, with about 85% occurring once and the leading ten covering approximately 2.8%. Seattle patients were enrolled during active infection and followed longitudinally.

The V call is TRBV5-6, the J call TRBJ1-2, with 7 bases matching TRBD1. The receptor was isolated from a woman of 80 years or more with COVID-19, enrolled during active disease. Specimen: peripheral blood. The CDR3 DNA follows: TGTGCCAGCAGCCGGGGACAGCCGACTAACTATGGCTACACCTTC. Translation gives CASSRGQPTNYGYTF.